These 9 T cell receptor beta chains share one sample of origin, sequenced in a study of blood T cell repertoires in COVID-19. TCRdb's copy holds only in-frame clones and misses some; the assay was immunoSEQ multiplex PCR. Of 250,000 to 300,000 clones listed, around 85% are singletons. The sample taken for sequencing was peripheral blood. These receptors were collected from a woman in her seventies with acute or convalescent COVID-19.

CDR3 sequence reads: CASSGRIAGSTDTQYF. CDR3 DNA: TGTGCCAGTAGTGGCCGTATAGCGGGGAGCACAGATACGCAGTATTTT. J is TRBJ2-3 and V is TRBV19; 8 bases are a match to TRBD2. Losses at the gene ends were 5 bases for V and 0 bases for J; bases not matched to a gene: 7. The germline V gene has CDR1 LNHDA and CDR2 SQIVND (reference sequence). The CDR3 contains 16 residues.

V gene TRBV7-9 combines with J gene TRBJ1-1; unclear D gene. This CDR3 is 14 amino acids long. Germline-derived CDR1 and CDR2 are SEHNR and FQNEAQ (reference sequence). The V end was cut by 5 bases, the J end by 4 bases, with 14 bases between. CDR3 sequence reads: CASSRDGVPTEAFF. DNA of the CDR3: TGTGCCAGCAGCAGAGACGGGGTTCCCACTGAAGCTTTCTTT.

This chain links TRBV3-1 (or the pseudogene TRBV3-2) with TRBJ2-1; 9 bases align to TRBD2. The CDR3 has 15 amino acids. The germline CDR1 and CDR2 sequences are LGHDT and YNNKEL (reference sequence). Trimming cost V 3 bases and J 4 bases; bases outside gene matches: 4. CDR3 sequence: CASSHRGGGYNEQFF. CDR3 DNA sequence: TGTGCCAGCAGCCACCGCGGGGGGGGATACAATGAGCAGTTCTTC.

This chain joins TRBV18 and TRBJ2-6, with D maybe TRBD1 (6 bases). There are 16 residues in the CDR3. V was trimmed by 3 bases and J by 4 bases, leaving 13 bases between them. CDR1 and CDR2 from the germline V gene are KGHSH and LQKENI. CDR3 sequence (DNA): TGTGCCAGCTCACCTTCCAGGGGTGGAGGGGCCAACGTCCTGACTTTC. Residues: CASSPSRGGGANVLTF.

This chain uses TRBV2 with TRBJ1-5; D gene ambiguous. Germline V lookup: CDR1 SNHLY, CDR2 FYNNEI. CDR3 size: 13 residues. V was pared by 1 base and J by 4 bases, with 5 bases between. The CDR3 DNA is TGTGCCAGCAGTGAAGATAGAAATCAGCCCCAGCATTTT. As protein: CASSEDRNQPQHF.

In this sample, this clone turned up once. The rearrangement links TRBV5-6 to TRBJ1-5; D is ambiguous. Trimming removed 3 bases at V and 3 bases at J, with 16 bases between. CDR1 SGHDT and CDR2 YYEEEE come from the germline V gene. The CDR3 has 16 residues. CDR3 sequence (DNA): TGTGCCAGCAGCTCCCGCTCGGTTCGGGACAATCAGCCCCAGCATTTT. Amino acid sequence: CASSSRSVRDNQPQHF.

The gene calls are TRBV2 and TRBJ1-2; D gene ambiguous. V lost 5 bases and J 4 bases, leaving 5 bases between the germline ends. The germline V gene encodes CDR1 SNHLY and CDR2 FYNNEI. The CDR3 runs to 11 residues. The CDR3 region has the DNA TGTGCCAGCAGTTCATCCTATGGCTACACCTTC. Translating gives CASSSSYGYTF.

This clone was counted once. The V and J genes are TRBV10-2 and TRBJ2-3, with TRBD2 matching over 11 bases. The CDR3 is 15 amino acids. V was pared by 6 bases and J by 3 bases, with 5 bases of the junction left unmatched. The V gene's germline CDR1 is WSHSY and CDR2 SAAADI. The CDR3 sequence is CASRETSGATDTQYF. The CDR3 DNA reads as TGCGCCAGCAGGGAGACTAGCGGGGCGACAGATACGCAGTATTTT.

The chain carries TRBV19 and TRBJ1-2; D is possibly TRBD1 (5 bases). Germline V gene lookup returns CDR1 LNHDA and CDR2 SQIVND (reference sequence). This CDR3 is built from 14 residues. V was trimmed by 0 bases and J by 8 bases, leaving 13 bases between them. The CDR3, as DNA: TGTGCCAGTAGTATAGACGTGGGGGAGGCAGGCTACACCTTC. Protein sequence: CASSIDVGEAGYTF.